This entry concerns a single TCR beta chain. Its antigen is not known. This specimen belongs to a study of T cell responses to AZD1222 COVID-19 vaccine. TCRdb keeps only in-frame clones here, not all; method: immunoSEQ multiplex PCR. The table includes approximately 85,000 clones, approximately 87% detected once. General study results and limits: Spike-specific TCR breadth rose after two AZD1222 doses, and depth rose as well.

This clonotype was obtained from an adult in good health. This specimen was peripheral blood, taken on day 0 of AZD1222 vaccination.

The chain's CDR3 is CASTGDEFGANVLTF. The CDR3 coding sequence is TGTGCCAGCACAGGGGACGAGTTCGGGGCCAACGTCCTGACTTTC. The chain carries TRBV25-1 and TRBJ2-6; tentative D call: TRBD1 (6 bases). Germline lookup yields CDR1 MGHDK and CDR2 SYGVNS. V lost 7 bases to trimming and J lost 4 bases, with 14 bases between them. The length of the CDR3 is 15 residues.